Below, one TCR beta chain is given with its context. The antigen remains undetermined. The data were taken from a study of OX40 agonist ivuxolimab in advanced cancers. Across the whole study: Under the entry rules, prior anti-PD-1, anti-PD-L1 or anti-CTLA-4 therapy was allowed, and about 38% had some. General study results and limits: Nonresponders included some who also had low normalized T-cell clonal expansion. The study found among the lowest clonal expansion in partial responders at 0.1-3.0 mg/kg.

TCRdb's copy holds only in-frame clones and misses some; the assay was immunoSEQ multiplex PCR. The data hold about 61,000 clones, with about four fifths observed a single time. This CDR3 contains 13 residues. Trimming cost V 6 bases and J 5 bases, with 12 bases left between them. The germline CDR1 and CDR2 sequences are MNHEY and SMNVEV (reference sequence). The gene calls are TRBV27 and TRBJ2-3, with D perhaps matching TRBD2 (6 bases). The TCR sequence derives from an adult with an advanced solid tumor such as melanoma, head and neck, liver or kidney cancer. Sequenced here: CD4+ or CD8+ T cells sorted from blood, sampled in a trial of the OX40 agonist ivuxolimab. CDR3 nucleotides: TGTGCCAGCAGCGGGAGCGCGCTAGATACGCAGTATTTT. Amino acids: CASSGSALDTQYF.